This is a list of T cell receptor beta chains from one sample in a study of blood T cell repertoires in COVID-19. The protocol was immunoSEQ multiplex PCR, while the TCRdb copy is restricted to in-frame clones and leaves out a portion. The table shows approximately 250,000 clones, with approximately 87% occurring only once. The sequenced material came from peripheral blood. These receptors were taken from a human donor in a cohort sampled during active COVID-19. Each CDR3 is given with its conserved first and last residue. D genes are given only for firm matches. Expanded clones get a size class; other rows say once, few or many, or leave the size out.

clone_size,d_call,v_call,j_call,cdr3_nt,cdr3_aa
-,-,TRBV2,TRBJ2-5,TGTGCCGGAGGACAGTTCGCAGAGACCCAGTACTTC,CAGGQFAETQYF
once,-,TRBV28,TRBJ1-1,TGTGCCAGCAGTTCCCATGCGGCGGGAAACACTGAAGCTTTCTTT,CASSSHAAGNTEAFF
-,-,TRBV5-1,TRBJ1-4,TGCGCCAGCAGCTTCGGGGTTAATGAAAAACTGTTTTTT,CASSFGVNEKLFF
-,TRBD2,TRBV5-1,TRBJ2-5,TGCGCCAGCAGCTTCCTGATGATAGCGGGAGGGCCAGAGACCCAGTACTTC,CASSFLMIAGGPETQYF
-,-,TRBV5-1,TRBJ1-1,TGCGCCAGCAGCGGCGGGATTGAAGCTTTCTTT,CASSGGIEAFF
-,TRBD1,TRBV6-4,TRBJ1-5,TGTGCCAGCAGCGCCGGACAGGCCCCAGGGAGCGAGCCCCAGCATTTT,CASSAGQAPGSEPQHF
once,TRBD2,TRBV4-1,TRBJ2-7,TGCGCCAGCAGCCAAGTTCCAGCGGGGGGCCTCTACGAGCAGTACTTC,CASSQVPAGGLYEQYF
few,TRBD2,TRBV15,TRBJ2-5,TGTGCCACCAGCAGAGCTAGCGGGGGGGGTCTGTCGACCCAGTACTTC,CATSRASGGGLSTQYF
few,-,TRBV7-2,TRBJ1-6,TGTGCCAGCAGCCCCACTGGAGTACGGAATTCACCCCTCCACTTT,CASSPTGVRNSPLHF
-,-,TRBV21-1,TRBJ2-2,TGTGCCAGCAGCAACTCGGGGGCCGGGGAGCTGTTTTTT,CASSNSGAGELFF
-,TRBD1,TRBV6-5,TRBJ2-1,TGTGCCAGCAGTCCGTTACGGGGACAGTACAATGAGCAGTTCTTC,CASSPLRGQYNEQFF
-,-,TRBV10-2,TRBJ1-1,TGCGCCAGCAGAGACACCTTTCGCCCTGAAGCTTTCTTT,CASRDTFRPEAFF
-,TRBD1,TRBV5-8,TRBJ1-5,TGTGCCAGCAGCTCCCTGGGGGGACAGGGAGGTAATCAGCCCCAGCATTTT,CASSSLGGQGGNQPQHF
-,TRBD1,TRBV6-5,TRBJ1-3,TGTGCCAGCCACAGGGGCAGTGGAAACACCATATATTTT,CASHRGSGNTIYF
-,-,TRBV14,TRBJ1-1,TGTGCCAGCAGCCAAGATCCCCTTGGCAGGGCTGAAGCTTTCTTT,CASSQDPLGRAEAFF
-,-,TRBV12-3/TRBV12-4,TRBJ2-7,TGTGCCAGCAGTTTGACAAATAACTACGAGCAGTACTTC,CASSLTNNYEQYF
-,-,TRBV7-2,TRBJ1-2,TGTGCCAGCAGCTTAGTGGTGGACAGAGACTATGGCTACACCTTC,CASSLVVDRDYGYTF
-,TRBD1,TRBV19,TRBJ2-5,TGTGCCAGTAGTATACCCACCGGGACAGGGGCTGAAGAGACCCAGTACTTC,CASSIPTGTGAEETQYF
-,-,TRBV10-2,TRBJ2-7,TGCGCCAGCGGCCGGGGAACCTACTACGAGCAGTACTTC,CASGRGTYYEQYF
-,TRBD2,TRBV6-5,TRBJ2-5,TGTGCCAGCAGTTACATGAGCGGGGGGGCTCAGACCCAGTACTTC,CASSYMSGGAQTQYF
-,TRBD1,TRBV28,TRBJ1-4,TGTGCCATCCAATCCGGGACAGCTAATGAAAAACTGTTTTTT,CAIQSGTANEKLFF
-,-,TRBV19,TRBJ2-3,TGTGCCAGTAGTTTTGGCCCGAGCACAGATACGCAGTATTTT,CASSFGPSTDTQYF
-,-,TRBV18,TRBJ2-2,TGTGCCAGCTCCCGGACACTCACGAACACCGGGGAGCTGTTTTTT,CASSRTLTNTGELFF
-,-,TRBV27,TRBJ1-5,TGTGCCAGCAGTGTTACAGGGCGCCAGCCCCAGCATTTT,CASSVTGRQPQHF
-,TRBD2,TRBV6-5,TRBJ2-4,TGTGCCAGCAGTTACCGGACTAGCGGGAACAAAAACATTCAGTACTTC,CASSYRTSGNKNIQYF
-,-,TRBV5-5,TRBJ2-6,TGTGCCAGCAGCGGGTGGAGCTCTGGGGCCAACGTCCTGACTTTC,CASSGWSSGANVLTF
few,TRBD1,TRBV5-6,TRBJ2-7,TGTGCCAGCAGCTTGGTGGGACAGGGGGCCAACTACGAGCAGTACTTC,CASSLVGQGANYEQYF
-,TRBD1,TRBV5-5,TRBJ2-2,TGTGCCAGCAGTTCTGGACAGGGTGTCACCGGGGAGCTGTTTTTT,CASSSGQGVTGELFF
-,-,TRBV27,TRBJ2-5,TGTGCCAGCAGTTCATTGGGGGCTACAACCCCAGAGACCCAGTACTTC,CASSSLGATTPETQYF
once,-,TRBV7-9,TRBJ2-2,TGTGCCAGCAGCTTCGAGGGGGGGAACTTCGGGGAGCTGTTTTTT,CASSFEGGNFGELFF
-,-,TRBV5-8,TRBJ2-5,TGTGCCAGCCCGCCCAGAACAGGCCAAGAGACCCAGTACTTC,CASPPRTGQETQYF
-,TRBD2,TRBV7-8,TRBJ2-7,TGTGCCAGCAGCTCCCCTAAGCGGGAGGATCCTTCTCAGAGCTACGAGCAGTACTTC,CASSSPKREDPSQSYEQYF
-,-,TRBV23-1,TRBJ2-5,TGCGCCAGCAGTCGGGTGGAGCTCCAAGAGACCCAGTACTTC,CASSRVELQETQYF
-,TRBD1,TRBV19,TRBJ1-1,TGTGCCAGTAGTATTAGGACAGGGGGAGGGAGGACTGAAGCTTTCTTT,CASSIRTGGGRTEAFF
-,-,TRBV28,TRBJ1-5,TGTGCCAGCACCGAATCCAGGGGCTATAGCAATCAGCCCCAGCATTTT,CASTESRGYSNQPQHF
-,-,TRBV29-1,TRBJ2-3,TGCAGCGTGAAACTAGGTCTGGCAGATACGCAGTATTTT,CSVKLGLADTQYF
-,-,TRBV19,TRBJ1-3,TGTGCCAGTAGTATAAGCGGAAACACCATATATTTT,CASSISGNTIYF
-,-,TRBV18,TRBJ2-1,TGTGCCAGCTCACCTACGGTAAACAATGAGCAGTTCTTC,CASSPTVNNEQFF
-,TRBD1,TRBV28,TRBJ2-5,TGTGCCAGCAGTGACCCCAGGGGGTACGCCCGCGAGACCCAGTACTTC,CASSDPRGYARETQYF
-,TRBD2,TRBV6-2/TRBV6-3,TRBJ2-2,TGTGCCAGCAGTTACCTTCCTAGCGGGGATGCAACCGGGGAGCTGTTTTTT,CASSYLPSGDATGELFF
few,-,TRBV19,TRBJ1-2,TGTGCCAGTGTACCCCAGGCAGGGCTTAACTATGGCTACACCTTC,CASVPQAGLNYGYTF
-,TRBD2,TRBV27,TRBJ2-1,TGTGCCAGCAGTTTATATCGAGCGGGGCGCTACAATGAGCAGTTCTTC,CASSLYRAGRYNEQFF
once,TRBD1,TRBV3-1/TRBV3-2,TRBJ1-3,TGTGCCAGCAGCCGTGTCGGGACAGGGGGGGCTGGAAACACCATATATTTT,CASSRVGTGGAGNTIYF
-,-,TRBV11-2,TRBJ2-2,TGTGCCAGCAGCTTAATAGCCGTTCCCCCCGGGGAGCTGTTTTTT,CASSLIAVPPGELFF
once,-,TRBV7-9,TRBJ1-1,TGTGCCAGCAGCCACGGTCGGGTGAACACTGAAGCTTTCTTT,CASSHGRVNTEAFF
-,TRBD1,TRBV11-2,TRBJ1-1,TGTGCCAGCAACGGACAGGGGGCTGGTGAAGCTTTCTTT,CASNGQGAGEAFF
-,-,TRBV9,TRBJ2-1,TGTGCCAGCAGCGTAGCAAATGAGCAGTTCTTC,CASSVANEQFF
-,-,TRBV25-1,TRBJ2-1,TGTGCCAGCAGTGACCTAAAGACTCTAGAGCAGTTCTTC,CASSDLKTLEQFF
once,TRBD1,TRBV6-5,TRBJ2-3,TGTGCCAGCAGTTACCAACAGGGGGCGGCAGATACGCAGTATTTT,CASSYQQGAADTQYF
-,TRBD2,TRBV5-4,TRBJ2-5,TGTGCCAGCAGCTTGGCCGGAACTAGCGGGGCGCGAAGGGAGACCCAGTACTTC,CASSLAGTSGARRETQYF
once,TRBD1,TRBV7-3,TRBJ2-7,TGTGCCAGCAGCCCGACAGGGACCTCATCCTCCTACGAGCAGTACTTC,CASSPTGTSSSYEQYF
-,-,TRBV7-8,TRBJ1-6,TGTGCCAGCAGCTATGAGGATAATTCACCCCTCCACTTT,CASSYEDNSPLHF